Reported below is one TCR beta chain. Sequencing was performed with immunoSEQ multiplex PCR; in TCRdb, only in-frame clones are kept and a portion is missing. The data hold hundreds of thousands of clones, with 70% to 90% observed a single time. CDR3 length equals 12 residues. CDR1 and CDR2 from the germline V gene are MNHEY and SMNVEV (reference sequence). V shed 4 bases and J shed 5 bases, with 9 bases lying between them. The sample originates from a study of blood T cell repertoires in COVID-19. Study context: In each case, the material was cDNA or gDNA derived from T cells, B-cell-depleted T cells, or PBMCs.

Sequencing input: peripheral blood. The chain combines TRBV27 with TRBJ2-7, with a tentative D call TRBD1 (6 bases). The origin of this receptor is a man at least 80 years old with acute or convalescent COVID-19. CDR3 nucleotide sequence: TGTGCCAGCAGTTCACAGGGTCACGAGCAGTACTTC. It is translated as CASSSQGHEQYF.